This T cell receptor beta chain derives from a study of identical twins. The CDR3 has 16 residues. The germline CDR1 and CDR2 sequences are SGHRS and YFSETQ. The V and J ends lost 3 bases and 2 bases, in that order; junction bases with no gene match: 8. From the 5' RACE reads, TCRdb called clonotypes with MiXCR, one entry per CDR3 protein. The profile shows about 690,000 distinct CDR3 sequences, about 20% of them singletons. The sample was also linked to a second study, of T cells expressing NK-cell markers.

The origin of this receptor is a woman between 18 and 29 years old in good health. Sequencing was done on a sample of PBMCs. The V call is TRBV5-1, the J call TRBJ2-5; TRBD1 matches 9 bases. The CDR3 loop reads CASSWTTGTGQETQYF. The DNA for the CDR3 is TGCGCCAGCAGCTGGACTACCGGGACAGGGCAAGAGACCCAGTACTTC.